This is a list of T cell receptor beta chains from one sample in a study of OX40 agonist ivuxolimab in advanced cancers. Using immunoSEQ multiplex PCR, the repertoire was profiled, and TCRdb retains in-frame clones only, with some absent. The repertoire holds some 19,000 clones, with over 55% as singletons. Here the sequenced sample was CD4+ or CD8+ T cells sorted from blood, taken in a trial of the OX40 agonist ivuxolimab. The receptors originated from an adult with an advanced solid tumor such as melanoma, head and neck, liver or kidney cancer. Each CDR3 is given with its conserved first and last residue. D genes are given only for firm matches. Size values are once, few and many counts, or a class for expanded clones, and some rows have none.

CASSLVGTAKNIQYF	TGTGCCAGCAGCTTAGTTGGGACAGCCAAAAACATTCAGTACTTC	TRBV11-3	-	TRBJ2-4	-
CASSLVGSPYNEQFF	TGTGCCAGCAGCTTGGTGGGGTCCCCGTACAATGAGCAGTTCTTC	TRBV5-5	-	TRBJ2-1	once
CASSLRGAYHEQYF	TGCGCCAGCAGCTTACGGGGGGCCTATCACGAGCAGTACTTC	TRBV5-1	-	TRBJ2-7	-
CASSPSPLRGSQPQHF	TGTGCCAGCAGCCCTTCCCCCCTTCGGGGCAGTCAGCCCCAGCATTTT	TRBV7-2	-	TRBJ1-5	few
CSGTGDRENIQYF	TGCAGCGGTACAGGGGACCGGGAGAACATTCAGTACTTC	TRBV29-1	-	TRBJ2-4	-
CASSPQGGKLGEKLFF	TGTGCCAGCAGCCCCCAAGGGGGGAAGCTGGGTGAAAAACTGTTTTTT	TRBV5-6	-	TRBJ1-4	-
CASSPLNWQYF	TGTGCCAGCAGCCCCCTGAACTGGCAGTACTTC	TRBV7-3	-	TRBJ2-7	-
CASSQMGEKLFF	TGTGCCAGCAGCCAAATGGGGGAAAAACTGTTTTTT	TRBV16	-	TRBJ1-4	medium-sized
CASSPRDGKTEAFF	TGTGCCAGCAGCCCCCGGGACGGAAAGACTGAAGCTTTCTTT	TRBV11-3	-	TRBJ1-1	medium-sized
CASSLVGNSNEKLFF	TGTGCCAGCAGCTTGGTGGGGAATTCTAATGAAAAACTGTTTTTT	TRBV5-5	-	TRBJ1-4	-
CASSRREGGSSPLHF	TGTGCCAGCAGCCGCCGTGAGGGGGGGAGTTCACCCCTCCACTTT	TRBV5-4	-	TRBJ1-6	-
CASSLGPSSGPNNEQFF	TGTGCCAGCAGCTTAGGTCCCTCTAGCGGGCCTAACAATGAGCAGTTCTTC	TRBV7-9	TRBD2	TRBJ2-1	few
CASSQTSDETQYF	TGTGCCAGCAGCCAGACTAGCGATGAGACCCAGTACTTC	TRBV7-9	TRBD2	TRBJ2-5	-
CASSRARQGATVQYF	TGTGCCAGCAGTAGGGCCAGACAGGGGGCAACGGTGCAGTACTTC	TRBV2	TRBD1	TRBJ2-7	-
CASSLGQGGYEQYF	TGTGCCAGCAGTTTAGGACAGGGAGGGTACGAGCAGTACTTC	TRBV28	-	TRBJ2-7	-
CASIPHGGTQETQYF	TGTGCCAGCATCCCGCACGGGGGGACTCAAGAGACCCAGTACTTC	TRBV6-5	TRBD2	TRBJ2-5	-
CASILTAGGNTIYF	TGTGCCAGCATCTTGACCGCGGGGGGAAACACCATATATTTT	TRBV6-5	-	TRBJ1-3	-
CASSPIAGSNQPQHF	TGTGCCAGCAGCCCGATTGCGGGAAGCAATCAGCCCCAGCATTTT	TRBV9	-	TRBJ1-5	-
CASSLEPGLWGYTF	TGTGCCAGCAGCTTAGAACCGGGCCTGTGGGGCTACACCTTC	TRBV11-3	-	TRBJ1-2	-
CASSSTFRDRGLGEQYF	TGTGCCAGCAGTTCGACATTCCGGGACAGGGGCTTAGGCGAGCAGTACTTC	TRBV28	TRBD1	TRBJ2-7	-
CASSTRDSSLETQYF	TGTGCCAGCAGCACCCGGGACAGCTCCTTGGAGACCCAGTACTTC	TRBV13	TRBD1	TRBJ2-5	-
CASKDYEQYF	TGTGCCAGCAAAGACTACGAGCAGTACTTC	TRBV6-6	-	TRBJ2-7	-
CASSLVAGSLQETQYF	TGTGCCAGCAGTTTAGTAGCGGGGAGCCTCCAAGAGACCCAGTACTTC	TRBV27	TRBD2	TRBJ2-5	-
CASSYRPLGGDTGELFF	TGTGCCAGCAGCTATCGGCCATTGGGCGGGGACACCGGGGAGCTGTTTTTT	TRBV4-2	-	TRBJ2-2	-
CASSSFGGGAGANVLTF	TGTGCCAGCAGTTCCTTTGGGGGGGGCGCTGGGGCCAACGTCCTGACTTTC	TRBV27	-	TRBJ2-6	-
CASSDLSGAIQETQYF	TGTGCCAGCAGTGACCTTAGCGGGGCGATCCAAGAGACCCAGTACTTC	TRBV2	TRBD2	TRBJ2-5	-
CASTAGRRPLHF	TGTGCCAGTACTGCCGGAAGAAGACCCCTCCACTTT	TRBV19	-	TRBJ1-6	-
CASSFSGIGGTEAFF	TGTGCCAGCAGCTTTTCAGGAATCGGAGGCACTGAAGCTTTCTTT	TRBV7-2	-	TRBJ1-1	-
CASSLVQGPYEQYF	TGTGCCAGCAGCTTGGTCCAGGGGCCCTACGAGCAGTACTTC	TRBV11-3	-	TRBJ2-7	-
CASSLHPLAIQYF	TGTGCCAGCAGCCTCCACCCACTGGCCATTCAGTACTTC	TRBV11-3	-	TRBJ2-4	-
CASTSGWGAHTDTQYF	TGTGCCAGCACGTCCGGGTGGGGGGCCCACACAGATACGCAGTATTTT	TRBV27	-	TRBJ2-3	-
CASLGGGTNTEAFF	TGTGCCAGCCTCGGGGGGGGCACCAACACTGAAGCTTTCTTT	TRBV18	-	TRBJ1-1	-
CASTPEYGGLYNEQFF	TGTGCCAGCACTCCGGAGTACGGGGGGCTCTACAATGAGCAGTTCTTC	TRBV11-2	-	TRBJ2-1	few
CASSQLTGPRGISYEQYF	TGTGCCAGCAGCCAACTAACAGGCCCGCGGGGCATCTCCTACGAGCAGTACTTC	TRBV27	-	TRBJ2-7	-
CASGLGRGSGYTF	TGTGCCAGCGGTTTGGGACGTGGCTCTGGCTACACCTTC	TRBV27	-	TRBJ1-2	-
CASSYGTGSSYEQYF	TGTGCCAGCAGTTACGGGACAGGGTCCTCCTACGAGCAGTACTTC	TRBV6-5	TRBD1	TRBJ2-7	-
CAWSGGQILNYGYTF	TGTGCCTGGAGTGGGGGACAGATTCTTAACTATGGCTACACCTTC	TRBV30	TRBD1	TRBJ1-2	-
CASSTTSGGAWETQYF	TGTGCCAGCAGTACTACTAGCGGGGGGGCCTGGGAGACCCAGTACTTC	TRBV27	TRBD2	TRBJ2-5	-
CASSPTGVQDTQYF	TGTGCCAGCAGCCCTACCGGGGTTCAAGATACGCAGTATTTT	TRBV7-8	-	TRBJ2-3	few
CASTLTSGQDTQYF	TGTGCCAGCACCCTCACGAGCGGTCAAGATACGCAGTATTTT	TRBV11-1	-	TRBJ2-3	-
CASSAPLRSRGNSPLHF	TGTGCCAGCAGTGCCCCCCTACGCAGCAGGGGGAATTCACCCCTCCACTTT	TRBV6-1	TRBD1	TRBJ1-6	-
CASSLFPMTGEYQETQYF	TGTGCCAGCAGTTTATTCCCTATGACAGGGGAGTATCAAGAGACCCAGTACTTC	TRBV28	TRBD1	TRBJ2-5	-
CASRPGQGAIEQYF	TGTGCCAGCAGACCGGGACAGGGGGCAATCGAGCAGTACTTC	TRBV27	TRBD1	TRBJ2-7	-
CSVGQGENIQYF	TGCAGCGTCGGACAGGGCGAAAACATTCAGTACTTC	TRBV29-1	TRBD1	TRBJ2-4	-
CASSFLAGSSYNEQLF	TGTGCCAGCAGCTTTTTAGCGGGGAGCTCCTACAATGAGCAGCTCTTC	TRBV7-2	TRBD2	TRBJ2-1	-
CASSLSGGNYNEQFF	TGTGCCAGCAGTCTTAGCGGGGGAAACTACAATGAGCAGTTCTTC	TRBV6-1	TRBD2	TRBJ2-1	many
CASGSGNSYEQYF	TGTGCCAGCGGCTCGGGCAACTCCTACGAGCAGTACTTC	TRBV5-6	-	TRBJ2-7	medium-sized
CASSIGSTDTQYF	TGTGCCAGTAGTATCGGCAGCACAGATACGCAGTATTTT	TRBV19	-	TRBJ2-3	once
CASSDPKGPGIDTIYF	TGTGCCAGCAGCGACCCCAAAGGGCCGGGCATAGACACCATATATTTT	TRBV9	-	TRBJ1-3	-
CASSADTYLNTEAFF	TGTGCCAGCAGTGCGGACACTTATTTGAACACTGAAGCTTTCTTT	TRBV6-4	-	TRBJ1-1	-
CASSVGAGEALYEQYF	TGTGCCAGCAGCGTTGGTGCGGGGGAGGCCCTCTACGAGCAGTACTTC	TRBV5-6	TRBD2	TRBJ2-7	few
CASSQEEKTQYF	TGCGCCAGCAGCCAAGAGGAAAAGACCCAGTACTTC	TRBV4-1	-	TRBJ2-5	-
CASSLASGGARANEQFF	TGTGCCAGCAGCTTGGCTAGCGGGGGGGCCAGGGCCAATGAGCAGTTCTTC	TRBV7-6	TRBD2	TRBJ2-1	-
CSVVSLGTQYF	TGCAGCGTTGTTAGCCTGGGGACCCAGTACTTC	TRBV29-1	-	TRBJ2-5	few
CASSPSGRQVWVGYTF	TGTGCCAGCAGCCCATCGGGTAGGCAGGTATGGGTCGGCTACACCTTC	TRBV9	-	TRBJ1-2	-
CASSHGQGAVSYNEQFF	TGTGCCAGCAGTCACGGACAGGGGGCTGTCTCTTACAATGAGCAGTTCTTC	TRBV2	TRBD1	TRBJ2-1	-
CAGGGQGPEFF	TGTGCCGGGGGGGGACAGGGGCCGGAGTTCTTC	TRBV6-5	TRBD1	TRBJ2-1	-
CASSWPSAGADTGELFF	TGTGCCAGCAGCTGGCCCTCCGCGGGGGCGGACACCGGGGAGCTGTTTTTT	TRBV7-8	-	TRBJ2-2	-
CASSTRDTRNYGYTF	TGTGCCAGCAGCACCCGGGACACAAGGAACTATGGCTACACCTTC	TRBV7-2	-	TRBJ1-2	-